Following are 27 T cell receptor beta chains from one sample sequenced in a study of cytomegalovirus exposure and HLA in healthy donors. Primers for the PCR totalled 60 Vbeta and 13 Jbeta. Sequenced by immunoSEQ multiplex PCR; TCRdb stores in-frame clones only, minus some. Recorded for this sample: tens of thousands of clones. The source material was PBMCs. Receptors were obtained from a woman in her fifties or sixties in good health and CMV-seronegative.

This rearrangement joins TRBV4-1 to TRBJ2-7; perhaps TRBD1 as D (6 bases). Germline values: CDR1 MGHRA, CDR2 YSYEKL. Between the trimmed V and J ends, which lost 4 bases and 0 bases, there was a span of 16 bases. The CDR3 has 16 residues. CDR3 loop: CASSRGGGRSSYEQYF. CDR3 nucleotide sequence: TGCGCCAGCAGCCGTGGGGGCGGGCGAAGCTCCTACGAGCAGTACTTC.

The V gene is TRBV4-3, the J gene TRBJ2-7; TRBD1 matches at 8 bases. Germline values: CDR1 LGHNA, CDR2 YSLEER. The junction had 4 bases not matched to a gene; V was cut back by 0 bases and J by 3 bases. The CDR3 has 15 amino acids. CDR3 loop: CASSQDRGLSYEQYF. CDR3 in DNA: TGCGCCAGCAGCCAAGACAGGGGGCTGAGCTACGAGCAGTACTTC.

The chain joins TRBV4-1 to TRBJ2-3; 10 nucleotides agree with TRBD1. Per the germline V gene, CDR1 is MGHRA and CDR2 is YSYEKL. After removal of 4 bases from V and 6 bases from J, the junction contained 7 bases not matched to a gene. The CDR3 is 15 amino acids. In nucleotides, the CDR3 is TGCGCCAGCAGCCCCGGACAGGGGGGGGTGGATACGCAGTATTTT. Its translation is CASSPGQGGVDTQYF.

The chain links TRBV7-8 to TRBJ2-2, with TRBD2 identical over 7 bases. After removal of 2 bases from V and 2 bases from J, the junction contained 5 bases not matched to a gene. The V gene's germline CDR1 is SGHVS and CDR2 FQNEAQ. The CDR3 covers 16 residues. CDR3 loop: CASSLTGGVNTGELFF. CDR3 nucleotides: TGTGCCAGCAGCTTAACGGGGGGTGTTAACACCGGGGAGCTGTTTTTT.

The chain uses TRBV19 and TRBJ1-2; 11 bases agree with TRBD1. The germline V gene encodes CDR1 LNHDA and CDR2 SQIVND (reference sequence). The CDR3 has 21 amino acids. J gave up 1 base and V 4 bases, and 20 bases lay outside the gene matches. CDR3 bases: TGTGCCAGTAGTAAGGGGGACAGGGGGGGTGTTGTAAAGAGGCGTAACTATGGCTACACCTTC. Translating gives CASSKGDRGGVVKRRNYGYTF.

The chain joins TRBV7-9 to TRBJ2-2; TRBD1 is a possible D gene (6 bases). The CDR3 length is 14 residues. CDR1 SEHNR and CDR2 FQNEAQ come from the germline V gene (reference sequence). The V and J ends lost 4 bases and 4 bases respectively, with 10 bases between them. CDR3 nucleotide sequence: TGTGCCAGCAGCTCCGGACAGAGCACCGGGGAGCTGTTTTTT. Residues: CASSSGQSTGELFF.

The chain employs TRBV11-2 and TRBJ2-1; 9 bases line up with TRBD2. V shed 4 bases, J shed 2 bases, and the junction held 6 bases outside the gene matches. The CDR3 loop spans 16 amino acids. Germline V gene lookup returns CDR1 SGHAT and CDR2 FQNNGV. CDR3 sequence (DNA): TGTGCCAGCAGCTCCAGCGGGAGGTACCCCTACAATGAGCAGTTCTTC. This translates into CASSSSGRYPYNEQFF.

V is TRBV19 and J is TRBJ2-1; 10 nucleotides match TRBD1. The V gene's germline CDR1 is LNHDA and CDR2 SQIVND (reference sequence). V shed 7 bases, J shed 1 base, and the junction held 4 bases outside the gene matches. The CDR3 has 15 amino acids. This CDR3 reads CASTRTGGSYNEQFF. The CDR3 DNA reads TGTGCCAGTACTAGGACAGGGGGGTCCTACAATGAGCAGTTCTTC.

The chain is built from TRBV6-4 and TRBJ2-1, with 12 bases fitting TRBD2. Germline-derived CDR1 and CDR2 are MRHNA and SNTAGT. This CDR3 contains 15 residues. With V trimmed by 6 bases and J by 4 bases, 4 bases remained unmatched. The CDR3, as DNA: TGTGCCAGCAGCGTACTAGCGGGAGGTTACAATGAGCAGTTCTTC. Translating it yields CASSVLAGGYNEQFF.

The gene calls are TRBV7-9 and TRBJ1-4, with D possibly matching TRBD1 (5 bases). The CDR3 sequence is 15 residues long. Germline V gene sequence: CDR1 SEHNR, CDR2 FQNEAQ (reference sequence). V shed 5 bases and J shed 4 bases, with 14 bases lying between them. CDR3 DNA sequence: TGTGCCAGCAGCCATCCTCAGACAGTTAATGAAAAACTGTTTTTT. This sequence encodes CASSHPQTVNEKLFF.

The rearrangement uses TRBV19 and TRBJ2-5, with TRBD1 matching 8 bases. Per germline, CDR1 LNHDA and CDR2 SQIVND (reference sequence). The CDR3 spans 15 residues. The V and J ends lost 5 bases and 5 bases, in that order; junction bases with no gene match: 10. CDR3 loop: CASSWAGGRRETQYF. The CDR3, as DNA: TGTGCCAGTAGTTGGGCAGGGGGCCGGAGGGAGACCCAGTACTTC.

The J gene is TRBJ1-1, the V gene TRBV2; the D gene is possibly TRBD1 (5 bases). The V gene lost 9 bases and the J gene lost 1 base, with 15 bases spanning the gap. Germline loops: CDR1 SNHLY, CDR2 FYNNEI. The CDR3 consists of 14 residues. Written as DNA, the CDR3 is TGTGCCAGTGCCGAGAGACAGACGAACACTGAAGCTTTCTTT. Its protein product is CASAERQTNTEAFF.

This sequence joins TRBV18 and TRBJ2-1; 12 bases are a match to TRBD2. Per the germline V gene, CDR1 is KGHSH and CDR2 is LQKENI. The V gene end was trimmed by 4 bases and the J gene end by 6 bases; junction bases not matched to a gene: 7. The CDR3 extends over 16 amino acids. CDR3 region: CASSLSTSGSGNEQFF. CDR3 bases: TGTGCCAGCTCACTATCGACTAGCGGGAGCGGCAATGAGCAGTTCTTC.

CDR3 in amino acids: CASSIDRGTYNEQFF. CDR3 in DNA: TGTGCCAGTAGTATAGACAGGGGTACATACAATGAGCAGTTCTTC. The chain recombines TRBV19 with TRBJ2-1; D is possibly TRBD1 (6 bases). The CDR3 covers 15 residues. Trimming pared 0 bases from V and 4 bases from J, leaving 10 bases between. Germline lookup yields CDR1 LNHDA and CDR2 SQIVND (reference sequence).

The chain employs TRBV2 and TRBJ1-2; D unresolved. This CDR3 has 14 amino acids. From germline, CDR1 is SNHLY and CDR2 FYNNEI. Trimming shortened V by 4 bases and J by 5 bases, and 14 bases separated the two germline ends. The CDR3 bases are TGTGCCAGCAGTGCGGGTGGTACTACATATGGCTACACCTTC. Its translation: CASSAGGTTYGYTF.

J is TRBJ1-1 and V is TRBV10-1, with TRBD1 matching 7 bases. V was clipped by 2 bases and J by 3 bases; unmatched bases: 12. The CDR3 spans 17 residues. Germline CDR1 is WNHNN and CDR2 is SYGVQD (reference sequence). CDR3 residues: CASSERGRRGLYTEAFF. The CDR3 DNA reads TGCGCCAGCAGTGAGAGGGGGCGAAGGGGGCTCTACACTGAAGCTTTCTTT.

The gene calls are TRBV7-2 and TRBJ2-2; 10 bases align to TRBD2. There are 16 residues in the CDR3. Germline lookup yields CDR1 SGHTA and CDR2 FQGNSA. J gave up 4 bases and V 2 bases, and 4 bases lay outside the gene matches. DNA for the CDR3: TGTGCCAGCAGCTTAAGGGCTAGCGGGAGCACCGGGGAGCTGTTTTTT. Its translation is CASSLRASGSTGELFF.

J is TRBJ2-1 and V is TRBV27; D not resolved. Germline CDR1 reads MNHEY; CDR2 reads SMNVEV (reference sequence). The ends were cut back, 2 bases at V and 4 bases at J, with 12 bases in the middle. The CDR3 is 15 residues long. The DNA for the CDR3 is TGTGCCAGCAGTTTAACGAAGGAGCCTTACAATGAGCAGTTCTTC. Its translation: CASSLTKEPYNEQFF.

V is TRBV9 and J is TRBJ2-2; 13 bases agree with TRBD2. The CDR3 sequence is 16 residues long. Germline CDR1 and CDR2: SGDLS and YYNGEE. The trim removed 0 bases at V and 6 bases at J, leaving 2 bases unmatched. The CDR3 sequence is CASSVAGLAGSGELFF. The CDR3 nucleotides read TGTGCCAGCAGCGTAGCGGGACTAGCGGGATCCGGGGAGCTGTTTTTT.

The chain has TRBV5-1 and TRBJ1-1, with TRBD1 matching 11 bases. From germline, CDR1 is SGHRS and CDR2 YFSETQ. Trimming cost V 2 bases and J 2 bases; bases outside gene matches: 8. The CDR3 contains 17 residues. The CDR3 protein is CASSLGQGAFQNTEAFF. CDR3 in DNA: TGCGCCAGCAGCTTAGGACAGGGGGCTTTCCAAAACACTGAAGCTTTCTTT.

This CDR3 reads CASSRPQGNQETQYF. The CDR3 coding sequence is TGTGCCAGCAGCCGCCCACAGGGGAACCAAGAGACCCAGTACTTC. V gene TRBV7-6 combines with J gene TRBJ2-5, with 7 positions matching TRBD1. This CDR3 is 15 amino acids long. The junction had 6 bases not matched to a gene; V was cut back by 5 bases and J by 0 bases. The V gene's germline CDR1 is SGHVS and CDR2 FNYEAQ.

The V gene is TRBV5-5, the J gene TRBJ1-5; D is uncertain. Trimming removed 0 bases from V and 2 bases from J, with 6 bases in between. There are 14 residues in the CDR3. Germline assignment: CDR1 SGHKS and CDR2 YYEKEE (reference sequence). The DNA of the CDR3 is TGTGCCAGCAGCTTGGAGGAGCGCAATCAGCCCCAGCATTTT. This sequence encodes CASSLEERNQPQHF.

The chain employs TRBV6-5 and TRBJ2-4; the D is unclear. Germline V gives CDR1 MNHEY, CDR2 SVGAGI. V dropped 4 bases and J dropped 3 bases, with 7 bases sitting between them. The CDR3 runs 13 residues. CDR3 sequence (DNA): TGTGCCAGCAGTTCCAGCGTCAAAAACATTCAGTACTTC. This codes for CASSSSVKNIQYF.

This chain connects TRBV5-1 to TRBJ1-2; D call uncertain. The V gene lost 0 bases and the J gene lost 5 bases, with 8 bases spanning the gap. The germline gives CDR1 SGHRS, CDR2 YFSETQ. The CDR3 consists of 13 residues. CDR3 loop: CASSLDSLYGYTF. CDR3 bases: TGCGCCAGCAGCTTGGACAGTCTGTATGGCTACACCTTC.

The chain employs TRBV6-6 and TRBJ2-7, with 12 bases fitting TRBD1. CDR3 length: 15 residues. Germline trimming cut 2 bases from V and 7 bases from J; bases unmatched to any gene: 6. The germline gives CDR1 MNHNY, CDR2 SVGAGI (reference sequence). Here the CDR3 DNA reads TGTGCCAGCAGTTACGGGACAGGGGGCGGGGGAGAGCAGTACTTC. Amino acids: CASSYGTGGGGEQYF.

The V call is TRBV6-1, the J call TRBJ1-4, with D unresolved. This CDR3 comprises 15 residues. Trimming took 0 bases from V and 3 from J, leaving 8 bases between them. Per the germline V gene, CDR1 is MNHNS and CDR2 is SASEGT. CDR3 region: CASSEASSANEKLFF. The CDR3, as DNA: TGTGCCAGCAGTGAAGCTAGCAGTGCTAATGAAAAACTGTTTTTT.

The rearrangement uses TRBV5-6 and TRBJ1-1; 7 bases fit TRBD1. The V segment lost 4 bases and the J segment 6 bases; nucleotides outside the gene matches: 6. The CDR3 totals 13 residues. Looked up from germline, CDR1 is SGHDT and CDR2 is YYEEEE. CDR3 bases: TGTGCCAGCAGCCAGACAGGGTTTCCTGAAGCTTTCTTT. Translated: CASSQTGFPEAFF.